The clone carrying this T cell receptor beta chain occurred many times. This sample is part of a study of T cells in Graves' hyperthyroidism and ophthalmopathy. There are 14 residues in the CDR3. Germline V gene data show CDR1 as MDHEN and CDR2 as SYDVKM. Trimming shortened V by 2 bases and J by 4 bases, and 10 bases separated the two germline ends. Researchers amplified the TCR beta CDR3 regions from RNA transcripts. The primer set for the first-round RT-PCR of the TCR CDR3 was HTBI. Each CDR3 protein gets one entry after TCRdb re-called the multiplex PCR reads with MiXCR. The sample lists about 260,000 distinct CDR3 sequences, about 17% seen once, with less than 35% in the top ten.

This clonotype originated in a woman aged 18-29 years with Graves' ophthalmopathy. This chain links TRBV28 with TRBJ2-3; D gene uncertain. Sequences were obtained from blood. CDR3 amino acids: CASSLRLEPDTQYF. As DNA, the CDR3 is TGTGCCAGCAGTTTAAGGCTCGAACCAGATACGCAGTATTTT.